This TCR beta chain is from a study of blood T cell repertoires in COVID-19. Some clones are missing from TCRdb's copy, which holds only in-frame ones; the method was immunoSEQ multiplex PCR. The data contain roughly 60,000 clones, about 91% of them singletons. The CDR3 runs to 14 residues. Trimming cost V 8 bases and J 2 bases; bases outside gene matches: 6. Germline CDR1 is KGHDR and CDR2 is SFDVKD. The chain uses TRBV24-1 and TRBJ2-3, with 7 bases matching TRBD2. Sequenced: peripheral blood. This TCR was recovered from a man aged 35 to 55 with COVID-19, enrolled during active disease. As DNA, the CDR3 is TGTGCCACCATGGGGCTAGCGGCCACAGATACGCAGTATTTT. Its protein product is CATMGLAATDTQYF.